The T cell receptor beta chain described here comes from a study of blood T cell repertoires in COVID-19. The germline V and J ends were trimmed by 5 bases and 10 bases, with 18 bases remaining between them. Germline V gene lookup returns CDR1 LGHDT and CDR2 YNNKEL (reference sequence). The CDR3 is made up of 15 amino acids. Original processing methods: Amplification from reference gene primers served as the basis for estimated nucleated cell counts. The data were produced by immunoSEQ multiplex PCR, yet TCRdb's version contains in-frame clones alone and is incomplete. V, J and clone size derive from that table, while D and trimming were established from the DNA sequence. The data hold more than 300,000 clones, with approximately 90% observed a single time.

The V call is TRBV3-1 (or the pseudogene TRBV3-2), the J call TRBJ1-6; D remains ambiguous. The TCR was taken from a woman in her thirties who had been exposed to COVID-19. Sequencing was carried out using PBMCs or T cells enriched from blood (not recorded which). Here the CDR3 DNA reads TGTGCCAGCAGCTTCGAAAGCGGGGTAAGCTCACCCCTCCACTTT. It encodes CASSFESGVSSPLHF.